This T cell receptor beta chain is drawn from a study of vaccination effects on CD4 cells after COVID-19. The study, taken as a whole, reports: Common cold coronaviruses were cross-recognized by only 1 of 255 vaccine-induced clones in healthy vaccinees. Researchers reported few convalescent patients and no early post-infection timepoints in the study.

Details on this clone: Its antigen is not known.

Sequencing used immunoSEQ multiplex PCR; TCRdb keeps in-frame clones, though not all of them. The sample shows tens of thousands of clones, approximately 71% of them seen only once. Antigen-specific CD4+ T cells were expanded with viral peptide pools in the ViraFEST assay before sequencing. Cultured cells yielded isolated CD4+ T cells after 10 to 11 days. Participants were given two doses of BNT162b2 or mRNA-1273 vaccine. People in the vaccine group had not been infected with SARS-CoV-2 before, and their nucleocapsid antibodies were negative. Days 3 and 7 were when half the medium was replaced with IL-2 medium. The CDR3 is 16 residues long. From germline, CDR1 is SGHTS and CDR2 YDEGEE. With 3 bases clipped from V and 3 bases from J, the junction kept 11 bases outside the gene matches.

V is TRBV5-8 and J is TRBJ2-7, with 8 bases lining up with TRBD2. This TCR was sampled from a human donor who received a COVID-19 vaccine. The input for sequencing was CD4+ T cells from PBMCs cultured with HCoV-NL63 spike peptides, taken after COVID-19 vaccination. CDR3 sequence reads: CASSWIFGGGNYEQYF. CDR3 in DNA: TGTGCCAGCAGCTGGATTTTCGGGGGGGGGAACTACGAGCAGTACTTC.